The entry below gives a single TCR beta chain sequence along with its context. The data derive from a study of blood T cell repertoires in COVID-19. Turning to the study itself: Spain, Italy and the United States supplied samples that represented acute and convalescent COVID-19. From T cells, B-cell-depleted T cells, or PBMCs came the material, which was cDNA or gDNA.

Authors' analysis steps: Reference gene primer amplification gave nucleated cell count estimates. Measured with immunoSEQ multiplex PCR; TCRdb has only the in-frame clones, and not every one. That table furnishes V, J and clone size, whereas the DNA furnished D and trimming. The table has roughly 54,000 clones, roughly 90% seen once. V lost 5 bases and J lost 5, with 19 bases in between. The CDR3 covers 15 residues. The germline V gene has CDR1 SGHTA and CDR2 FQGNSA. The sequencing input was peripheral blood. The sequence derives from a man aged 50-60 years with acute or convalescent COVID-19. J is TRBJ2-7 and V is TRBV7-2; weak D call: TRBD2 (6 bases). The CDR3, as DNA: TGTGCCAGCAGCCCCTCTAGCGCCCGCATCCACGAGCAGTACTTC. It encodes CASSPSSARIHEQYF. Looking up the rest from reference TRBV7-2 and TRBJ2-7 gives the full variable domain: GAGVSQSPSNKVTEKGKDVELRCDPISGHTALYWYRQSLGQGLEFLIYFQGNSAPDKSGLPSDRFSAERTGGSVSTLTIQRTQQEDSAVYLCASSPSSARIHEQYFGPGTRLTVT.